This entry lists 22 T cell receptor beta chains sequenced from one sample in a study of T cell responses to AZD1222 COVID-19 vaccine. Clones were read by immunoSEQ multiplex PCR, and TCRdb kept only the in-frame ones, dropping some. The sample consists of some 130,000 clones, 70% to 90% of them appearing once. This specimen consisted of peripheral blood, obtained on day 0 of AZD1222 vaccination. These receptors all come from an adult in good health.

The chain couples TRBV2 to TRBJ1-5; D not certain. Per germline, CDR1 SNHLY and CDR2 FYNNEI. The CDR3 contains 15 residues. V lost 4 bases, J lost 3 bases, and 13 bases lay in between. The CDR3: CASSVVDGDNQPQHF. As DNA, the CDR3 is TGTGCCAGCAGTGTAGTGGACGGAGACAATCAGCCCCAGCATTTT.

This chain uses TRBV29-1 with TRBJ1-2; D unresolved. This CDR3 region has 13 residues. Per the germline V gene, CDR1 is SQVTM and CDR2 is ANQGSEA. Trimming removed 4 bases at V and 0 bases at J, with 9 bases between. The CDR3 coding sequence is TGCAGCGTTGGGCCAGAGACTAACTATGGCTACACCTTC. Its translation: CSVGPETNYGYTF.

The DNA for the CDR3 is TGTGCCAGCCTAAAGGGGTCGAGCTCCTACAATGAGCAGTTCTTC. Translated, it gives CASLKGSSSYNEQFF. The chain uses TRBV27 and TRBJ2-1; perhaps TRBD1 as D (5 bases). The V gene lost 8 bases and the J gene lost 0 bases, with 14 bases spanning the gap. This CDR3 contains 15 residues. Germline CDR1 MNHEY, CDR2 SMNVEV (reference sequence).

The CDR3 DNA reads TGTGCCAGCAGCCAAAGAGCCGGGACTAGCGGGGGGACTCAAGAGACCCAGTACTTC. Its protein product is CASSQRAGTSGGTQETQYF. The chain is built from TRBV4-2 and TRBJ2-5; 15 bases are shared with TRBD2. Germline V gives CDR1 LGHNA, CDR2 YNFKEQ. After removal of 2 bases from V and 2 bases from J, the junction contained 9 bases not matched to a gene. The CDR3 covers 19 residues.

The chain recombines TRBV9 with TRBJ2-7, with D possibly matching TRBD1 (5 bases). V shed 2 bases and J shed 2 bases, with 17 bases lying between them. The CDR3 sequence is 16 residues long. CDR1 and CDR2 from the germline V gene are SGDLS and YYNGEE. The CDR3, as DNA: TGTGCCAGCAGCGTGACAGCCCTATCCTCAACCTACGAGCAGTACTTC. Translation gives CASSVTALSSTYEQYF.

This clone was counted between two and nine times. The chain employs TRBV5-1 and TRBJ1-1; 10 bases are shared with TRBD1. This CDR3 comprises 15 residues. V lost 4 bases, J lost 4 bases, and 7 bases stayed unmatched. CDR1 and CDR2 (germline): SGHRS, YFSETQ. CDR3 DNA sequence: TGCGCCAGCAGCCCCCAGACAGGGGGCATCACTGAAGCTTTCTTT. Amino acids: CASSPQTGGITEAFF.

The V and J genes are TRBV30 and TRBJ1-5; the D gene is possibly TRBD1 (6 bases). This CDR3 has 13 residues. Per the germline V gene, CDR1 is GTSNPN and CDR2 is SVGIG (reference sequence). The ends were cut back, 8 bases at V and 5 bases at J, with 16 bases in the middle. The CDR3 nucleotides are TGTGCCACTTCACAGGGAGGCGATCAGCCCCAGCATTTT. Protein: CATSQGGDQPQHF. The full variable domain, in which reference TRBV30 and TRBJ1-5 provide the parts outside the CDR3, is SQTIHQWPATLVQPVGSPLSLECTVEGTSNPNLYWYRQAAGRGLQLLFYSVGIGQISSEVPQNLSASRPQDRQFILSSKKLLLSDSGFYLCATSQGGDQPQHFGDGTRLSIL.

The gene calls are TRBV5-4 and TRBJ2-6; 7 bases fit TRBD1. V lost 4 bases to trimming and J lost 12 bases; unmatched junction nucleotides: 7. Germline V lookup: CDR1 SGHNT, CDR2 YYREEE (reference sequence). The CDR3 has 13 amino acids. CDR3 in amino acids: CASSTRQGIVLTF. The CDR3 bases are TGTGCCAGCAGCACTAGACAGGGCATCGTCCTGACTTTC.

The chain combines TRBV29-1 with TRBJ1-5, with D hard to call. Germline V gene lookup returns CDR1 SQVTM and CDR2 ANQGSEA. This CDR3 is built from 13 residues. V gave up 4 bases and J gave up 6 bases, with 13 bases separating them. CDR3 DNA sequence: TGCAGCGTTGCAAGGGATCCAGCTCAGCCCCAGCATTTT. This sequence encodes CSVARDPAQPQHF. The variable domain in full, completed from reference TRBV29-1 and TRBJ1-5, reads SAVISQKPSRDICQRGTSLTIQCQVDSQVTMMFWYRQQPGQSLTLIATANQGSEATYESGFVIDKFPISRPNLTFSTLTVSNMSPEDSSIYLCSVARDPAQPQHFGDGTRLSIL.

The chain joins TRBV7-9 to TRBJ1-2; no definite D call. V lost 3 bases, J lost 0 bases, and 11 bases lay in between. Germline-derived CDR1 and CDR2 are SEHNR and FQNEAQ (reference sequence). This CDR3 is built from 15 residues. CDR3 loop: CASSFPVASNYGYTF. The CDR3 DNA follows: TGTGCCAGCAGCTTCCCGGTAGCCTCTAACTATGGCTACACCTTC.

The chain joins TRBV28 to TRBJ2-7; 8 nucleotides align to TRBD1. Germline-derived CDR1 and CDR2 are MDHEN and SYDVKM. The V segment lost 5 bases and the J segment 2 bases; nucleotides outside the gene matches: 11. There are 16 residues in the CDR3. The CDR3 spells CASSPLGTGPTYEQYF. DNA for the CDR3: TGTGCCAGCAGTCCCCTCGGGACAGGACCCACCTACGAGCAGTACTTC.

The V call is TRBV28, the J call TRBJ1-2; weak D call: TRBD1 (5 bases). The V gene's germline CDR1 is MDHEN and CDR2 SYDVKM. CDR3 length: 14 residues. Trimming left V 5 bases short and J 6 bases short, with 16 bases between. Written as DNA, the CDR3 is TGTGCCAGCAGTCCGTCGGGGGAGCGCGATGGCTACACCTTC. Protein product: CASSPSGERDGYTF.

CDR3 in DNA: TGTGCCAGCAGCTTGGACATGGGGACCAGTTATAGTGAGCAGTTCTTC. This sequence encodes CASSLDMGTSYSEQFF. This sequence joins TRBV5-4 and TRBJ2-1; D is tentatively TRBD1 or TRBD2 (5 bases each). CDR1 is SGHNT and CDR2 is YYREEE in the germline V gene (reference sequence). Between the trimmed V and J ends, which lost 0 bases and 9 bases, there was a span of 19 bases. CDR3 length: 16 residues. Based on the CDR3 plus reference TRBV5-4 and TRBJ2-1, the full variable domain is ETGVTQSPTHLIKTRGQQVTLRCSSQSGHNTVSWYQQALGQGPQFIFQYYREEENGRGNFPPRFSGLQFPNYSSELNVNALELDDSALYLCASSLDMGTSYSEQFFGPGTRLTVL.

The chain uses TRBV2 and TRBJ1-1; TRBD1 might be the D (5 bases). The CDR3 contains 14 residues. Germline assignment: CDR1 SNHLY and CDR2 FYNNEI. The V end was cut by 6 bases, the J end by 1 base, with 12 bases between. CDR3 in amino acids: CASRRQGGNTEAFF. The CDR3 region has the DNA TGTGCCAGCAGACGGCAGGGTGGGAACACTGAAGCTTTCTTT.

In DNA form, the CDR3 reads TGTGCCAGCAGCTCACTGGAGGTTTTTTATGGCTACACCTTC. Amino acids: CASSSLEVFYGYTF. J is TRBJ1-2 and V is TRBV7-9; no clear D gene. Trimming stripped 4 bases from V and 5 bases from J, with 14 bases between. This CDR3 region has 14 residues. Germline V lookup: CDR1 SEHNR, CDR2 FQNEAQ (reference sequence).

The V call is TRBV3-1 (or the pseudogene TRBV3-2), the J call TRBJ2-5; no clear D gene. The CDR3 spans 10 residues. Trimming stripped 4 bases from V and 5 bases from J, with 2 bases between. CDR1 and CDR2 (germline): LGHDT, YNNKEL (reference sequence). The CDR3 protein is CASSLETQYF. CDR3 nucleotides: TGTGCCAGCAGCCTGGAGACCCAGTACTTC.

The CDR3 region is CASSLEPGGAYGYTF. CDR3 DNA sequence: TGCGCCAGCAGCTTGGAGCCAGGAGGTGCCTATGGCTACACCTTC. The V call is TRBV5-1, the J call TRBJ1-2; D is ambiguous. In germline, CDR1 is SGHRS, CDR2 YFSETQ. The CDR3 contains 15 residues. Trimming removed 0 bases from V and 4 bases from J, with 13 bases in between.

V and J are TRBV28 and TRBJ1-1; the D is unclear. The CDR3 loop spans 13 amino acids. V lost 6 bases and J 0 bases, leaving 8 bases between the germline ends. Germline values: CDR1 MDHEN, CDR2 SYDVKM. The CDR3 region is CASRDLVNTEAFF. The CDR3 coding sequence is TGTGCCAGCAGGGACCTTGTGAACACTGAAGCTTTCTTT.

The CDR3 loop is CASSEAQGTYEQYF. CDR3 DNA: TGTGCCAGCAGTGAAGCCCAGGGGACCTACGAGCAGTACTTC. The V gene is TRBV6-1, the J gene TRBJ2-7, with a weak D call TRBD1 (6 bases). The CDR3 length is 14 residues. V shed 0 bases and J shed 2 bases, with 8 bases lying between them. The germline V gene encodes CDR1 MNHNS and CDR2 SASEGT.

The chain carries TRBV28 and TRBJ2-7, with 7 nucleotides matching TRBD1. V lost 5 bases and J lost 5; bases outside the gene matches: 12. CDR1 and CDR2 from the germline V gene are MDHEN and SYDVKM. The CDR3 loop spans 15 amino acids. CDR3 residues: CASSPLGTELHEQYF. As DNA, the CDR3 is TGTGCCAGCAGTCCCCTCGGGACAGAGCTCCACGAGCAGTACTTC.

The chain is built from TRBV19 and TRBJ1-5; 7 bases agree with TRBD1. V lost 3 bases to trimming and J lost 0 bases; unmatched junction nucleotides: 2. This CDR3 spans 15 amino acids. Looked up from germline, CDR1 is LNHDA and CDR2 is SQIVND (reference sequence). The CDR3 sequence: CASSINRGSNQPQHF. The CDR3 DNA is TGTGCCAGTAGTATTAACAGGGGTAGCAATCAGCCCCAGCATTTT.

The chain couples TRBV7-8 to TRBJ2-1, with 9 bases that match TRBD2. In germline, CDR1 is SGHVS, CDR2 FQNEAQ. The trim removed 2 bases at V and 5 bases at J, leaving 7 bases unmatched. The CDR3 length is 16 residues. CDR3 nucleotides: TGTGCCAGCAGCTTAAATGCGGGAGGGCAGGACAATGAGCAGTTCTTC. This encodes CASSLNAGGQDNEQFF.